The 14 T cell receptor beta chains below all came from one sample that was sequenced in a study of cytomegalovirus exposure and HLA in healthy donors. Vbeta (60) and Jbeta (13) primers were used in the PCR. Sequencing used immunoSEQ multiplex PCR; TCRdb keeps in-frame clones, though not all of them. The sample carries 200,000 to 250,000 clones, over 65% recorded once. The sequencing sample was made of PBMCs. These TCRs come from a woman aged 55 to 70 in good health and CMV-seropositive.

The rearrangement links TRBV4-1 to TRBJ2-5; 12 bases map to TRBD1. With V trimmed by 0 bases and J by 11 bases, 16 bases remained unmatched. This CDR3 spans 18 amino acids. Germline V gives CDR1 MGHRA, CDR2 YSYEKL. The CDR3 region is CASSQDLARGQGAGEQYF. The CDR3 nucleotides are TGCGCCAGCAGCCAAGATCTAGCAAGGGGACAGGGGGCGGGGGAGCAGTACTTC.

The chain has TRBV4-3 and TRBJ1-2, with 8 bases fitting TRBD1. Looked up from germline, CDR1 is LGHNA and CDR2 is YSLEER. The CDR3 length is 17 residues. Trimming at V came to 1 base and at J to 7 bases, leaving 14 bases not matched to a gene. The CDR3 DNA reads TGCGCCAGCAGCCAAGGGACAGGGAGAACCCTGCTATCTGGCTACACCTTC. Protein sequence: CASSQGTGRTLLSGYTF.

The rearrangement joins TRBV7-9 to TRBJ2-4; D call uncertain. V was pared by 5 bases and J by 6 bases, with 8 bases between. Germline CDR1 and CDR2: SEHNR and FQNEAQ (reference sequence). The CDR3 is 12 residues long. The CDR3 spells CASSRDLNIQYF. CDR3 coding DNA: TGTGCCAGCAGCCGCGATTTAAACATTCAGTACTTC.

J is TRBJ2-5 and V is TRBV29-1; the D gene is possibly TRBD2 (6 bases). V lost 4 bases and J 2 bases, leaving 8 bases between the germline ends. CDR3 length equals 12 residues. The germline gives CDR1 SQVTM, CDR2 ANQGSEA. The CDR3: CSVVRGQETQYF. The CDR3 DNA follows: TGCAGCGTTGTACGGGGGCAAGAGACCCAGTACTTC.

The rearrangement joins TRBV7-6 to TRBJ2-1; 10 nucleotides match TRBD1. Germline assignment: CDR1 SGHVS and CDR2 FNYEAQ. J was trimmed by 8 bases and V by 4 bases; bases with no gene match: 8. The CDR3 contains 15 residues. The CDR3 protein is CASSSRQGANDEQFF. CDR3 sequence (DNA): TGTGCCAGCAGCTCCAGACAGGGGGCGAACGATGAGCAGTTCTTC.

This CDR3 reads CASSIVQGGNEQFF. CDR3 coding DNA: TGTGCCAGTAGTATAGTCCAGGGTGGGAATGAGCAGTTCTTC. J is TRBJ2-1 and V is TRBV19; maybe TRBD1 (5 bases). V was clipped by 1 base and J by 7 bases, with 11 bases between them. Germline lookup yields CDR1 LNHDA and CDR2 SQIVND (reference sequence). This CDR3 comprises 14 residues.

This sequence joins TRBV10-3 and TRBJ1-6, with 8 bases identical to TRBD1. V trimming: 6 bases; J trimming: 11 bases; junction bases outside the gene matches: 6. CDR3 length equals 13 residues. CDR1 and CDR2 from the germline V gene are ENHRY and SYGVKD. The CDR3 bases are TGTGCCATCAGCTCAGGGGGCATGACACCCCTCCACTTT. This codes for CAISSGGMTPLHF.

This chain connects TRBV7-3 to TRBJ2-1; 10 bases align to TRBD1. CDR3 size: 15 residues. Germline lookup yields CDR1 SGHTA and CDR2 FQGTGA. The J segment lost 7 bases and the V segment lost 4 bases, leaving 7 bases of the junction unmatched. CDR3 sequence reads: CASSSYSDRGNEQFF. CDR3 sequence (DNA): TGTGCCAGCAGCTCCTACTCGGACAGGGGGAATGAGCAGTTCTTC.

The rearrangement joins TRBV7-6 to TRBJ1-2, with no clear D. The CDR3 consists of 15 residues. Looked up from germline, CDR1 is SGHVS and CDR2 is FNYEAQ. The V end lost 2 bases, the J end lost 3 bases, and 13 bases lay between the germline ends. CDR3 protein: CASSLTTGSDYGYTF. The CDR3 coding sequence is TGTGCCAGCAGCTTAACAACGGGTTCCGACTATGGCTACACCTTC.

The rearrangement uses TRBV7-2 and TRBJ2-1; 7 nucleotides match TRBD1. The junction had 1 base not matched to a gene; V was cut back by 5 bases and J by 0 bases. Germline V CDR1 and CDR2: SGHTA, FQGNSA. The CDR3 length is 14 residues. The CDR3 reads CASSRQGSYNEQFF. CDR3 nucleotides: TGTGCCAGCAGCCGACAGGGCTCCTACAATGAGCAGTTCTTC.

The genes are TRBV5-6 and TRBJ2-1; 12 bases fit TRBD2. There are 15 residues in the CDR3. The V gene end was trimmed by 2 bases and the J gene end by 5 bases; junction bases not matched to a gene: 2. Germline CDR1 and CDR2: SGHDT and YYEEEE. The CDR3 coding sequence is TGTGCCAGCAGCTTCGGACTAGCGGGGAACAATGAGCAGTTCTTC. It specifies CASSFGLAGNNEQFF.

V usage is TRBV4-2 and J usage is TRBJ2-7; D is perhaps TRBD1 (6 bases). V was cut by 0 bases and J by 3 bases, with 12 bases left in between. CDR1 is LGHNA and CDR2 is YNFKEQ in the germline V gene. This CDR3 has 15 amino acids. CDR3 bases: TGTGCCAGCAGCCAAGATAAGACCAGGGGCTACGAGCAGTACTTC. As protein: CASSQDKTRGYEQYF.

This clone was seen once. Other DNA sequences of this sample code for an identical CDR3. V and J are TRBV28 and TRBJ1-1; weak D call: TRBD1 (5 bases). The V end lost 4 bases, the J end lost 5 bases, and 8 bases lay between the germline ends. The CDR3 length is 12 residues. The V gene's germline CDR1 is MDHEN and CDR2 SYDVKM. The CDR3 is CASSSQGTEAFF. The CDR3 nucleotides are TGTGCCAGCAGTTCGCAGGGTACTGAAGCTTTCTTT.

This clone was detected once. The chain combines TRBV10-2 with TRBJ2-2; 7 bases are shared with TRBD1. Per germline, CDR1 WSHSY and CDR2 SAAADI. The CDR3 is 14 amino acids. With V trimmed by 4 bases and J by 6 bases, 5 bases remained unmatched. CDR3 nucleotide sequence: TGCGCCAGCAGTGGACAGGGTCCCGCCGGGGAGCTGTTTTTT. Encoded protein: CASSGQGPAGELFF.